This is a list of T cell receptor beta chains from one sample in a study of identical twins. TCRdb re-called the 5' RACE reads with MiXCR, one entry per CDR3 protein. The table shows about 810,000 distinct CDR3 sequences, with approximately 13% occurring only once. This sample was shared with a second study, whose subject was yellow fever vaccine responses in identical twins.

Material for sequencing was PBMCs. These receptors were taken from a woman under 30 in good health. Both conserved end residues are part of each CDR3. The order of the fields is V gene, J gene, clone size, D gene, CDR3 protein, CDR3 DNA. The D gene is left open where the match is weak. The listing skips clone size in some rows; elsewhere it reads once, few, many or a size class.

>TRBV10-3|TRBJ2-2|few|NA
CAISYRDPNTGELFF
TGTGCCATCAGTTACAGGGACCCGAACACCGGGGAGCTGTTTTTT
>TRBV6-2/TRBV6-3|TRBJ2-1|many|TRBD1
CASSPRDRDSGEQFF
TGTGCCAGCAGTCCCCGGGACAGGGATTCGGGTGAGCAGTTCTTC
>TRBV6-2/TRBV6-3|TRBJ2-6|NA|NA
CASSYLRVRSGRGRGANVLTF
TGTGCCAGCAGTTACCTGAGGGTCAGAAGCGGCCGGGGCAGGGGGGCCAACGTCCTGACTTTC
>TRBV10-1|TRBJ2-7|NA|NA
CASGRDRTYEQYF
TGCGCCAGCGGGCGTGACAGGACATACGAGCAGTACTTC
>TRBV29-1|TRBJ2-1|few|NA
CSVDQGSYNEQFF
TGCAGCGTTGATCAGGGCTCCTACAATGAGCAGTTCTTC
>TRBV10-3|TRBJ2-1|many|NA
CAISDLGDSYNEQFF
TGTGCCATCAGTGACCTCGGGGACTCCTACAATGAGCAGTTCTTC
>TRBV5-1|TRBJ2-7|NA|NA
CASSSDTHGEQYF
TGCGCCAGCAGCTCTGACACCCATGGGGAGCAGTACTTC
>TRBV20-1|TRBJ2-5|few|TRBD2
CSARDRASGGGWETQYF
TGCAGTGCTAGAGATCGGGCTAGCGGGGGGGGGTGGGAGACCCAGTACTTC
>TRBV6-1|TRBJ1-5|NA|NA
CASTRVPGGNQPQHF
TGTGCCAGCACCCGGGTCCCCGGAGGCAATCAGCCCCAGCATTTT
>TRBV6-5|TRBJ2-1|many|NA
CASSYEGGSYNEQFF
TGTGCCAGCAGTTACGAGGGGGGGTCCTACAATGAGCAGTTCTTC
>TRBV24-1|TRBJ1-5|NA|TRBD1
CATSDRPDRAVGNQPQHF
TGTGCCACCAGTGATCGACCGGACAGGGCGGTTGGCAATCAGCCCCAGCATTTT
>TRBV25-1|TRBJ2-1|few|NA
CASSKMDRLYNEQFF
TGTGCCAGCAGTAAGATGGACCGTCTTTACAATGAGCAGTTCTTC
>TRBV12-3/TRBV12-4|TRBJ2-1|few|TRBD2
CASSLVASGSREQFF
TGTGCCAGCAGTTTAGTGGCTAGCGGGAGTCGAGAGCAGTTCTTC
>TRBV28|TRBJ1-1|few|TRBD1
CASSSRQGAWTEAFF
TGTGCCAGCAGTTCACGACAGGGGGCCTGGACTGAAGCTTTCTTT
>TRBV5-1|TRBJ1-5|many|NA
CASSLGSENQPQHF
TGCGCCAGCAGCTTGGGGTCAGAGAATCAGCCCCAGCATTTT
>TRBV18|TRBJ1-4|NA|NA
CASSSYSKLFF
TGTGCCAGCTCATCATACAGCAAACTGTTTTTT
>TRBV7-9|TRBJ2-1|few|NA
CASSNGRSLGEQFF
TGTGCCAGCAGCAACGGGAGATCCCTAGGTGAGCAGTTCTTC